These 17 T cell receptor beta chains were sequenced from one sample in a study of cytomegalovirus exposure and HLA in healthy donors. The PCR ran on 60 Vbeta and 13 Jbeta primers. Data came from immunoSEQ multiplex PCR; TCRdb stores just in-frame clones and leaves some out. The sample includes around 120,000 clones, about 80% seen only once; the top ten take over 25%. Sequenced material: PBMCs. The receptors stem from a man aged 55 to 70 in good health and CMV-seropositive.

The chain employs TRBV30 and TRBJ1-2; D is ambiguous. V gave up 3 bases and J gave up 5 bases, with 13 bases separating them. The CDR3 consists of 13 residues. Germline V gives CDR1 GTSNPN, CDR2 SVGIG (reference sequence). CDR3 protein: CAWRGTEGYGYTF. The CDR3, as DNA: TGTGCCTGGAGAGGCACCGAGGGATATGGCTACACCTTC.

This clone has only a few counts. The genes are TRBV6-1 and TRBJ2-7, with 7 positions matching TRBD2. Germline values: CDR1 MNHNS, CDR2 SASEGT. After removal of 3 bases from V and 0 bases from J, the junction contained 2 bases not matched to a gene. This CDR3 contains 14 residues. CDR3 sequence reads: CASSEGGFSYEQYF. The CDR3 DNA is TGTGCCAGCAGTGAGGGAGGGTTCTCCTACGAGCAGTACTTC.

The CDR3 region is CASSHRAGGEQFF. The CDR3 DNA reads as TGTGCCAGCAGTCACAGGGCCGGCGGGGAGCAGTTCTTC. The rearrangement joins TRBV6-5 to TRBJ2-1; the D gene is possibly TRBD1 (6 bases). This CDR3 comprises 13 residues. The V gene's germline CDR1 is MNHEY and CDR2 SVGAGI. Trimming left V 5 bases short and J 10 bases short, with 15 bases between.

Concerning this clone itself: Sequence at one end of the junction differs from germline and may be a read error. The chain couples TRBV5-1 to TRBJ1-1; tentative D call: TRBD1 (6 bases). CDR1 is SGHRS, CDR2 YFSETQ, per germline. This CDR3 is built from 14 residues. DNA of the CDR3: TGCGCCAGCAGCTTAGAGGGGGTGAAGACTGAAGCTTTCTTT. It codes for CASSLEGVKTEAFF.

Here the CDR3 DNA reads TGCGCCAGCAGCCAAGCGCCAACTAGCGGGAGTAGATCCTACGAGCAGTACTTC. Protein product: CASSQAPTSGSRSYEQYF. This chain joins TRBV4-1 and TRBJ2-7; 11 bases align to TRBD2. The ends lost 1 base at V and 1 base at J; junction bases unmatched: 9. This CDR3 is built from 18 residues. In germline, CDR1 is MGHRA, CDR2 YSYEKL.

The chain is built from TRBV25-1 and TRBJ2-2; TRBD1 aligns across 8 bases. Germline V CDR1 and CDR2: MGHDK, SYGVNS. V was pared by 3 bases and J by 4 bases, with 7 bases of the junction left unmatched. There are 16 residues in the CDR3. The chain's CDR3 is CASSDLGQGSTGELFF. The CDR3, as DNA: TGTGCCAGCAGTGACCTAGGACAGGGTAGCACCGGGGAGCTGTTTTTT.

A few counts support this clone. This rearrangement joins TRBV5-1 to TRBJ2-7; 8 nucleotides line up with TRBD1. CDR3 size: 15 residues. The germline CDR1 and CDR2 sequences are SGHRS and YFSETQ. Germline trimming cut 5 bases from V and 5 bases from J; bases unmatched to any gene: 12. The DNA of the CDR3 is TGCGCCAGCAGAAATACAGGGGGGCCTACCAACGAGCAGTACTTC. Encoded protein: CASRNTGGPTNEQYF.

The chain links TRBV2 to TRBJ2-3; D is unresolved. The germline V gene has CDR1 SNHLY and CDR2 FYNNEI. Trimming left V 0 bases short and J 2 bases short, with 6 bases between. This CDR3 is 14 amino acids long. CDR3 DNA sequence: TGTGCCAGCAGTGAAGCCCTGTACACAGATACGCAGTATTTT. It translates to CASSEALYTDTQYF.

V usage is TRBV27 and J usage is TRBJ2-3, with unresolved D. Germline V gene data show CDR1 as MNHEY and CDR2 as SMNVEV (reference sequence). The CDR3 covers 13 residues. V was clipped by 3 bases and J by 3 bases, with 7 bases between them. The CDR3 DNA is TGTGCCAGCAGTTTTCTCCGGACAGATACGCAGTATTTT. This gives the protein CASSFLRTDTQYF.

The chain recombines TRBV27 with TRBJ1-1, with TRBD1 matching over 7 bases. Germline lookup yields CDR1 MNHEY and CDR2 SMNVEV (reference sequence). This CDR3 spans 15 amino acids. With V trimmed by 6 bases and J by 3 bases, 10 bases remained unmatched. The CDR3 nucleotides are TGTGCCAGCAGAATTAGAGGGACAGTCGACACTGAAGCTTTCTTT. Its translation is CASRIRGTVDTEAFF.

In nucleotides, the CDR3 is TGTGCCAGCAGCTTAGGAGAACAAGAGACCCAGTACTTC. Protein product: CASSLGEQETQYF. V is TRBV7-2 and J is TRBJ2-5; D not certain. Deletions cut 1 base from V and 2 bases from J, with 5 bases between. The CDR3 has 13 residues. CDR1 is SGHTA, CDR2 FQGNSA, per germline.

V gene TRBV6-1 combines with J gene TRBJ2-5, with 10 bases aligning to TRBD2. The length of the CDR3 is 17 residues. The germline gives CDR1 MNHNS, CDR2 SASEGT. The trim removed 0 bases at V and 0 bases at J, leaving 4 bases unmatched. The CDR3 reads CASSEAGSGGYQETQYF. As DNA, the CDR3 is TGTGCCAGCAGTGAAGCGGGTAGCGGGGGGTACCAAGAGACCCAGTACTTC.

V is TRBV5-1 and J is TRBJ2-1; weak D call: TRBD2 (5 bases). The germline CDR1 and CDR2 sequences are SGHRS and YFSETQ. The V gene lost 0 bases and the J gene lost 5 bases, with 6 bases spanning the gap. The CDR3 consists of 13 residues. The CDR3 loop is CASSLAGNNEQFF. CDR3 in DNA: TGCGCCAGCAGCTTGGCCGGGAACAATGAGCAGTTCTTC.

The V gene is TRBV5-6, the J gene TRBJ1-1; maybe TRBD1 (5 bases). The germline gives CDR1 SGHDT, CDR2 YYEEEE. Trimming took off 0 bases at V and 1 base at J, with 10 bases between the two ends. The CDR3 covers 15 residues. The CDR3 DNA is TGTGCCAGCAGCTTGGTGAGGACAAGGAACACTGAAGCTTTCTTT. Protein product: CASSLVRTRNTEAFF. The complete variable domain, with remaining parts taken from reference TRBV5-6 and TRBJ1-1, reads DAGVTQSPTHLIKTRGQQVTLRCSPKSGHDTVSWYQQALGQGPQFIFQYYEEEERQRGNFPDRFSGHQFPNYSSELNVNALLLGDSALYLCASSLVRTRNTEAFFGQGTRLTVV.

This chain joins TRBV5-1 and TRBJ2-3, with D perhaps matching TRBD2 (6 bases). Germline CDR1 is SGHRS and CDR2 is YFSETQ. V was cut by 3 bases and J by 2 bases, with 13 bases left in between. The CDR3 length is 15 residues. DNA of the CDR3: TGCGCCAGCAGCTCTCTCGGGGAGGACACAGATACGCAGTATTTT. Amino acids: CASSSLGEDTDTQYF.

This clone was seen a handful of times. The chain recombines TRBV6-1 with TRBJ1-2; D not resolved. There are 13 residues in the CDR3. Trimming stripped 3 bases from V and 2 bases from J, with 7 bases between. Per the germline V gene, CDR1 is MNHNS and CDR2 is SASEGT. CDR3 protein: CASSDRGNYGYTF. CDR3 sequence (DNA): TGTGCCAGCAGTGACCGAGGGAACTATGGCTACACCTTC.

The chain is built from TRBV13 and TRBJ2-5; tentative D call: TRBD2 (5 bases). CDR1 is PRHDT, CDR2 FYEKMQ, per germline (reference sequence). CDR3 length: 14 residues. The V end lost 0 bases, the J end lost 3 bases, and 8 bases lay between the germline ends. CDR3 protein: CASSLGVLEETQYF. The CDR3 coding sequence is TGTGCCAGCAGCTTAGGGGTACTAGAAGAGACCCAGTACTTC.